This T cell receptor beta chain appears in the sequencing data of a study of blood T cell repertoires in COVID-19. Background on the study: Specimens from acute and convalescent COVID-19 originated in the United States, Italy and Spain.

The assay was immunoSEQ multiplex PCR, and TCRdb's table has in-frame clones only and misses some. The repertoire includes roughly 50,000 clones, about 76% of them detected once, and around a fifth sits in the top ten. Trimming at V came to 2 bases and at J to 7 bases, leaving 2 bases not matched to a gene. This CDR3 has 14 amino acids. In germline, CDR1 is ENHRY, CDR2 SYGVKD. The source material was peripheral blood. This chain uses TRBV10-3 with TRBJ2-2, with 9 bases fitting TRBD1. The receptor was derived from a human donor with active or convalescent COVID-19. The donor label of this sample is uncertain. Written as DNA, the CDR3 is TGTGCCATCAGTGAGACAGGGGGCCTCGGGGAGCTGTTTTTT. Amino acid sequence: CAISETGGLGELFF.